Listed below are T cell receptor beta chains from one sample, sequenced in a study of early T cells in non-severe SARS-CoV-2 infection. TCRdb re-called the 5' RACE reads through MiXCR, storing one row per CDR3 protein. Among fewer than 75,000 distinct CDR3 sequences listed, less than 20% were seen once. This sample comprised whole blood, obtained at baseline. The receptors were sampled from an adult who was a healthcare worker with PCR-confirmed SARS-CoV-2 infection or an uninfected control (not recorded which). Both conserved end residues are part of each CDR3. The D gene is left open where the match is weak. Only part of the rows carry a size: once, few, many, or a class if the clone is expanded.

clone_size: .; v_call: TRBV5-6; j_call: TRBJ2-7; d_call: TRBD1; cdr3_nt: TGTGCCAGCAGCTTGAACCGGGACAGTAGCTCCTACGAGCAGTACTTC; cdr3_aa: CASSLNRDSSSYEQYF
clone_size: few; v_call: TRBV7-2; j_call: TRBJ2-6; d_call: .; cdr3_nt: TGTGCCAGCAGCTCAGGCTCTGGGGCCAACGTCCTGACTTTC; cdr3_aa: CASSSGSGANVLTF
clone_size: .; v_call: TRBV20-1; j_call: TRBJ2-2; d_call: .; cdr3_nt: TGCAGTGCCCCGCTAAGACCCACCGGGGAGCTGTTTTTT; cdr3_aa: CSAPLRPTGELFF
clone_size: once; v_call: TRBV18; j_call: TRBJ2-3; d_call: TRBD2; cdr3_nt: TGTGCCAGCTCACCGTCCCGCCGACCGACTAGCGGGGATATCACAGATACGCAGTATTTT; cdr3_aa: CASSPSRRPTSGDITDTQYF
clone_size: once; v_call: TRBV3-1; j_call: TRBJ1-2; d_call: .; cdr3_nt: TGTGCCAGCAGCCAAGATCACGGTTATCGTGGCTACACCTTC; cdr3_aa: CASSQDHGYRGYTF
clone_size: few; v_call: TRBV11-2; j_call: TRBJ1-6; d_call: .; cdr3_nt: TGTGCCAGCAGCTTAACGGGCCGCTTCAATTCACCCCTCCACTTT; cdr3_aa: CASSLTGRFNSPLHF
clone_size: few; v_call: TRBV20-1; j_call: TRBJ2-1; d_call: .; cdr3_nt: TGCAGTGCGACGGCGGAGGACTCCTACAATGAGCAGTTCTTC; cdr3_aa: CSATAEDSYNEQFF
clone_size: .; v_call: TRBV14; j_call: TRBJ2-1; d_call: TRBD2; cdr3_nt: TGTGCCAGCAGCCCCGCCAGGGCTAGCGGGAGCAATGAGCAGTTCTTC; cdr3_aa: CASSPARASGSNEQFF
clone_size: .; v_call: TRBV29-1; j_call: TRBJ2-1; d_call: .; cdr3_nt: TGCAGCGTTGGGGGGGCGCGTAACTACAATGAGCAGTTCTTC; cdr3_aa: CSVGGARNYNEQFF
clone_size: .; v_call: TRBV5-6; j_call: TRBJ1-5; d_call: TRBD1; cdr3_nt: TGTGCCAGCAGCTTGACAGGGGGATGGAATCAGCCCCAGCATTTT; cdr3_aa: CASSLTGGWNQPQHF
clone_size: .; v_call: TRBV6-5; j_call: TRBJ1-4; d_call: .; cdr3_nt: TGTGCCAGCAGTTACTCCTCCGGACTAATTAATGAAAAACTGTTTTTT; cdr3_aa: CASSYSSGLINEKLFF
clone_size: .; v_call: TRBV14; j_call: TRBJ1-1; d_call: .; cdr3_nt: TGTGCCAGCAGACAGCAATTGAACACTGAAGCTTTCTTT; cdr3_aa: CASRQQLNTEAFF
clone_size: many; v_call: TRBV6-2/TRBV6-3; j_call: TRBJ2-7; d_call: .; cdr3_nt: TGTGCCAGCAGTTACGACAGGCCCGCCGAGCAGTACTTC; cdr3_aa: CASSYDRPAEQYF
clone_size: few; v_call: TRBV20-1; j_call: TRBJ2-7; d_call: TRBD2; cdr3_nt: TGCAGTGCTGGAACTAGCGGCCCCTACGAGCAGTACTTC; cdr3_aa: CSAGTSGPYEQYF
clone_size: few; v_call: TRBV9; j_call: TRBJ2-7; d_call: TRBD1; cdr3_nt: TGTGCCAGCAGCGGGGGGACAGGGCAACCCGAGCAGTACTTC; cdr3_aa: CASSGGTGQPEQYF
clone_size: few; v_call: TRBV11-2; j_call: TRBJ2-7; d_call: .; cdr3_nt: TGTGCCAGCAGCTTAGACGGGGGCGGAGGAAGCTCCTACGAGCAGTACTTC; cdr3_aa: CASSLDGGGGSSYEQYF
clone_size: .; v_call: TRBV24-1; j_call: TRBJ2-1; d_call: .; cdr3_nt: TGTGCCGAAAAGAGCTCCTACAATGAGCAGTTCTTC; cdr3_aa: CAEKSSYNEQFF
clone_size: .; v_call: TRBV5-1; j_call: TRBJ2-2; d_call: TRBD1; cdr3_nt: TGCGCCAGCAGCTTGGGAGGACAGGCCTACACCGGGGAGCTGTTTTTT; cdr3_aa: CASSLGGQAYTGELFF
clone_size: .; v_call: TRBV19; j_call: TRBJ1-2; d_call: .; cdr3_nt: TGTGCCAGTAAACCGGAATCGACAGACTATGGCTACACCTTC; cdr3_aa: CASKPESTDYGYTF
clone_size: .; v_call: TRBV6-5; j_call: TRBJ1-1; d_call: .; cdr3_nt: TGTGCCAGCAGTCAAGGCCCGACAGAAAACACTGAAGCTTTCTTT; cdr3_aa: CASSQGPTENTEAFF
clone_size: few; v_call: TRBV29-1; j_call: TRBJ2-1; d_call: TRBD2; cdr3_nt: TGCAGCGTTGAAGGGACTAGCGGGGGAATCGACAATGAGCAGTTCTTC; cdr3_aa: CSVEGTSGGIDNEQFF
clone_size: .; v_call: TRBV7-2; j_call: TRBJ1-1; d_call: .; cdr3_nt: TGTGCCAGCAGCCGTGGGCCGAACACTGAAGCTTTCTTT; cdr3_aa: CASSRGPNTEAFF
clone_size: .; v_call: TRBV4-2; j_call: TRBJ2-1; d_call: TRBD2; cdr3_nt: TGTGCCAGCAGCCAAGAACTAGCGGGAGATCTAGGGAATGAGCAGTTCTTC; cdr3_aa: CASSQELAGDLGNEQFF
clone_size: few; v_call: TRBV6-1; j_call: TRBJ2-4; d_call: .; cdr3_nt: TGTGCCAGCAGTGAAGTCAAGGGCGGACAAGCCAAAAACATTCAGTACTTC; cdr3_aa: CASSEVKGGQAKNIQYF
clone_size: few; v_call: TRBV10-3; j_call: TRBJ2-7; d_call: .; cdr3_nt: TGTGCCACCTCCCCCGCCGGGGTCTCGAGCGAGCAGTACTTC; cdr3_aa: CATSPAGVSSEQYF
clone_size: many; v_call: TRBV28; j_call: TRBJ2-2; d_call: .; cdr3_nt: TGTGCCAGCACCCCTCTGGGGGATCCCGGGGAGCTGTTTTTT; cdr3_aa: CASTPLGDPGELFF
clone_size: .; v_call: TRBV12-3/TRBV12-4; j_call: TRBJ2-7; d_call: .; cdr3_nt: TGTGCCAGCAGCTACCCACAATCCTGGGAGCAGTACTTC; cdr3_aa: CASSYPQSWEQYF
clone_size: many; v_call: TRBV7-9; j_call: TRBJ1-2; d_call: .; cdr3_nt: TGTGCCAGCAGCTGGGATCCAGAGACCTATGGCTACACCTTC; cdr3_aa: CASSWDPETYGYTF
clone_size: many; v_call: TRBV20-1; j_call: TRBJ1-1; d_call: TRBD1; cdr3_nt: TGCAGTGCTATTGTCTTGAAGGACAGGGCGACTTTCTTT; cdr3_aa: CSAIVLKDRATFF
clone_size: .; v_call: TRBV19; j_call: TRBJ2-2; d_call: .; cdr3_nt: TGTGCCAGTAGTATACAGCCGAACACCGGGGAGCTGTTTTTT; cdr3_aa: CASSIQPNTGELFF
clone_size: few; v_call: TRBV5-1; j_call: TRBJ1-2; d_call: .; cdr3_nt: TGCGCCAGCAGCTTTAACAGGGCAAAGTTCACCTTC; cdr3_aa: CASSFNRAKFTF
clone_size: .; v_call: TRBV3-1; j_call: TRBJ1-5; d_call: .; cdr3_nt: TGTGCCAGCAGCCCCGGGGTCAATCAGCCCCAGCATTTT; cdr3_aa: CASSPGVNQPQHF
clone_size: .; v_call: TRBV6-6; j_call: TRBJ1-4; d_call: TRBD1; cdr3_nt: TGTGCCAGCAGTTACCGGCCGGGACAGGGCCCAACAAAACTGTTTTTT; cdr3_aa: CASSYRPGQGPTKLFF
clone_size: .; v_call: TRBV30; j_call: TRBJ1-2; d_call: .; cdr3_nt: TGTGCCTGGAGTCATAAACCTACCCCCCTAGACTATGGCTACACCTTC; cdr3_aa: CAWSHKPTPLDYGYTF
clone_size: few; v_call: TRBV20-1; j_call: TRBJ2-3; d_call: TRBD2; cdr3_nt: TGCAGTGTCTCTAGCGGGAGGTCGACAGATACGCAGTATTTT; cdr3_aa: CSVSSGRSTDTQYF
clone_size: .; v_call: TRBV7-2; j_call: TRBJ1-1; d_call: .; cdr3_nt: TGTGCCAGCAGGGGCCCAGGGGCAGTATTCACTGAAGCTTTCTTT; cdr3_aa: CASRGPGAVFTEAFF
clone_size: .; v_call: TRBV15; j_call: TRBJ2-1; d_call: .; cdr3_nt: TGTGCCACCAGCAGAGATGTACAGGGAGGTGAGCAGTTCTTC; cdr3_aa: CATSRDVQGGEQFF
clone_size: .; v_call: TRBV4-3; j_call: TRBJ2-1; d_call: TRBD2; cdr3_nt: TGCGCCAGCAGCCAAGATCCCCCAGCGGGAGGTTTCTACAATGAGCAGTTCTTC; cdr3_aa: CASSQDPPAGGFYNEQFF
clone_size: .; v_call: TRBV14; j_call: TRBJ2-3; d_call: .; cdr3_nt: TGTGCCAGCAGCCAAGAAAGGCAGATCACAGATACGCAGTATTTT; cdr3_aa: CASSQERQITDTQYF
clone_size: .; v_call: TRBV5-1; j_call: TRBJ2-5; d_call: TRBD1; cdr3_nt: TGCGCCAGCAGCTTTTCTGTGGCAGGGGGAATCCAAGAGACCCAGTACTTC; cdr3_aa: CASSFSVAGGIQETQYF